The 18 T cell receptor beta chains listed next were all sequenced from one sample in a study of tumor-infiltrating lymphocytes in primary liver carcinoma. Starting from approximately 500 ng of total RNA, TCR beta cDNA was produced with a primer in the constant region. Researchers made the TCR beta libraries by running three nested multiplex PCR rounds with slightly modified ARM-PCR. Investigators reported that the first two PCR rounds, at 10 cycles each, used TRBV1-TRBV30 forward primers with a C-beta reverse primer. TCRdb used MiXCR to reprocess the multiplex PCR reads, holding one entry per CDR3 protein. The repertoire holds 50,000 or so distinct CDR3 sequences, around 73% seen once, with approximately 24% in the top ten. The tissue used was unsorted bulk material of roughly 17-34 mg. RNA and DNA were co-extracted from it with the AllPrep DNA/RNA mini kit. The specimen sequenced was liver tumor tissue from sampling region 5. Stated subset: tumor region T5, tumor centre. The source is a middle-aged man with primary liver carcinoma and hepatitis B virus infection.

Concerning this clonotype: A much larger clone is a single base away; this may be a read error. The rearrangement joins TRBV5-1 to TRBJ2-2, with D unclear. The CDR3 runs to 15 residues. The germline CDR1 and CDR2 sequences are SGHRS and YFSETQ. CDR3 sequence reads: CTSSTRQTNTGELFF. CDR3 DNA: TGCACCAGCAGCACCAGGCAGACGAACACCGGGGAGCTGTTTTTT.

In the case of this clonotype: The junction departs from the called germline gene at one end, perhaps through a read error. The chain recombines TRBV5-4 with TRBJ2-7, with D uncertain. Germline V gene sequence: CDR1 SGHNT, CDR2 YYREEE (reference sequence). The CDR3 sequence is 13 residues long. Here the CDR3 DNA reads TGTACCAGCAGCTTCGCCTCACCAGGCGAGCGGTACTTC. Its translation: CTSSFASPGERYF.

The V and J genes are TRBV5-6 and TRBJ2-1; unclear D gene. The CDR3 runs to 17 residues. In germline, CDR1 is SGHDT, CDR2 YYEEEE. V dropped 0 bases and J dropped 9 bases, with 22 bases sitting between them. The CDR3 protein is CASSLERSRSGYGEQFF. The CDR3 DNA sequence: TGTGCCAGCAGCTTGGAACGGAGCCGCTCTGGGTACGGTGAGCAGTTCTTC.

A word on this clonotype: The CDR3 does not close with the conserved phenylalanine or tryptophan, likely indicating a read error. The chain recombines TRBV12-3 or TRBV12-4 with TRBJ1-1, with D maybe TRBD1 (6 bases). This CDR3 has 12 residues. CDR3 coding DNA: TGTGCCAGCAGCCCCAGGGGTCCTGAGGCTTTCCTT. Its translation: CASSPRGPEAFL.

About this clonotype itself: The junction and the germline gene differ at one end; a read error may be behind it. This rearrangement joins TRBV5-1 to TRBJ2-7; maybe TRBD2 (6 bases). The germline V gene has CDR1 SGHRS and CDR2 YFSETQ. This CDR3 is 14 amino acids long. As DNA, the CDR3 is TGCGCCAGCAGTTTGGATCCAGGAGGGTACGAGCAGTACTTC. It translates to CASSLDPGGYEQYF.

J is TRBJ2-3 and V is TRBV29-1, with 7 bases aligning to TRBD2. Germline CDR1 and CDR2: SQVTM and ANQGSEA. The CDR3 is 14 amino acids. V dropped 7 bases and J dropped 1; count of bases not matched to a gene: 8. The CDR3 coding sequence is TGCAGCGCTTGGGCGGGAGCCGGCACAGATACGCAGTATTTT. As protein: CSAWAGAGTDTQYF.

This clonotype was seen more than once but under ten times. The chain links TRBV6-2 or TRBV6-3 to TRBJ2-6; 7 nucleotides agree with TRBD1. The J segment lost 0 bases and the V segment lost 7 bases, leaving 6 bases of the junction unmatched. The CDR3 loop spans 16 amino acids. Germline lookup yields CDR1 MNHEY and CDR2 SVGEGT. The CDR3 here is CASKTGTASGANVLTF. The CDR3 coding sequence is TGTGCCAGCAAAACCGGGACAGCCTCTGGGGCCAACGTCCTGACTTTC.

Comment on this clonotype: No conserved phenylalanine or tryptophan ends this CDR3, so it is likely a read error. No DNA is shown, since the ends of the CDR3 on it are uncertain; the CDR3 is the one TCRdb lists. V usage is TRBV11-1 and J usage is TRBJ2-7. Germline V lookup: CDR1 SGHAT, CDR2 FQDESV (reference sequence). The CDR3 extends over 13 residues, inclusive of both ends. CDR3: CASRGKRSYEEYS.

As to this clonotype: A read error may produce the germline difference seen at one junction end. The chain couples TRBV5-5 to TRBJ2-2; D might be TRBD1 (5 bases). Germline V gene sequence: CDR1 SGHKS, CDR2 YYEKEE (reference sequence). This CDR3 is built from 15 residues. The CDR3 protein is CANSWGRGNTGELFF. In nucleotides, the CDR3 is TGTGCCAACAGCTGGGGAAGGGGGAACACCGGGGAGCTGTTTTTT.

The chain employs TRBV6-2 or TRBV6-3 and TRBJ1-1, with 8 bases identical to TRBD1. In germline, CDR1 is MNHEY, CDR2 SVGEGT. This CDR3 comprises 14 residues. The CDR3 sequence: CGSSSLRTGTEAFF. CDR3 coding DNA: TGTGGCAGTAGTTCTCTAAGGACAGGGACAGAAGCTTTCTTT.

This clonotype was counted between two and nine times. CDR3 bases: TGTGCCAGCAGCTTATCAAGTTCCGTCTACGAGCAGTACTTC. The encoded protein is CASSLSSSVYEQYF. The J gene is TRBJ2-7, the V gene TRBV7-2; no clear D gene. Trimming removed 2 bases at V and 3 bases at J, with 11 bases between. CDR1 and CDR2 (germline): SGHTA, FQGNSA. This CDR3 is 14 amino acids long.

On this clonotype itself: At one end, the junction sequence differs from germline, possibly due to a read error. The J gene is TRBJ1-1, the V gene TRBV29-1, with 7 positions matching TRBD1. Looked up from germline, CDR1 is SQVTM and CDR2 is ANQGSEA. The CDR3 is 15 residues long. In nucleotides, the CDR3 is TGCAGCACCGTTATTGTAGGGGGCTTGAACACTGAAGCATTCTTT. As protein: CSTVIVGGLNTEAFF. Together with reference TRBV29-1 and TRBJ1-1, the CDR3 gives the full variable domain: SAVISQKPSRDICQRGTSLTIQCQVDSQVTMMFWYRQQPGQSLTLIATANQGSEATYESGFVIDKFPISRPNLTFSTLTVSNMSPEDSSIYLCSTVIVGGLNTEAFFGQGTRLTVV.

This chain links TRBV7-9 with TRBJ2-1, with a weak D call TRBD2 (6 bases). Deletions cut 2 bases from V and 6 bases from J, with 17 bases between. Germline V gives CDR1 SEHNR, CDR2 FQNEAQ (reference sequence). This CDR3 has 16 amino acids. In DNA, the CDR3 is TGTGCCAGCAGCTTATTTAGCGGAGGATTTTTCAATGAGCAGTTCTTC. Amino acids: CASSLFSGGFFNEQFF.

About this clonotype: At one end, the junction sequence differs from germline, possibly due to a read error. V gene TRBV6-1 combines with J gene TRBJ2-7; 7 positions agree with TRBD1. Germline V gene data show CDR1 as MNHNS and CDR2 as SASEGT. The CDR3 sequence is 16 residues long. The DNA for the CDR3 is TGTGTCAGCAATACGGACAGGTCACCAATTCTACGCGAGCAGTACTTC. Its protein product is CVSNTDRSPILREQYF.

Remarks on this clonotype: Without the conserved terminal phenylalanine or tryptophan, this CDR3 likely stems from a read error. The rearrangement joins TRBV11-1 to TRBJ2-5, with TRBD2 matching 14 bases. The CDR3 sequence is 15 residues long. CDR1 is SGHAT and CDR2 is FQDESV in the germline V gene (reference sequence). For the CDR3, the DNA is TGTGCCAGCACCCTCACGGGACTAGCGGGAGAGGCCCAGTACCAC. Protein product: CASTLTGLAGEAQYH.

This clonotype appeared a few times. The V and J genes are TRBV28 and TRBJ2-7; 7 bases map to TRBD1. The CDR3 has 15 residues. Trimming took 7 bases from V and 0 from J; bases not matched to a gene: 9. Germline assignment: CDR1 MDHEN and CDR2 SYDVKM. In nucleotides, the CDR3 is TGTGCCAGCAAGAGACAGGGAGTACCCTCCTACGAGCAGTACTTC. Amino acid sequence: CASKRQGVPSYEQYF.

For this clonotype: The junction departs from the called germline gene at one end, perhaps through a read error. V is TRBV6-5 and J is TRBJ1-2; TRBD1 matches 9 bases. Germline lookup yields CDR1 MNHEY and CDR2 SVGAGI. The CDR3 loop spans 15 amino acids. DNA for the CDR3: TGTGCCAGCTGTATAGGGACAGGGATTAACTATGGTTACACCTTC. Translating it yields CASCIGTGINYGYTF.

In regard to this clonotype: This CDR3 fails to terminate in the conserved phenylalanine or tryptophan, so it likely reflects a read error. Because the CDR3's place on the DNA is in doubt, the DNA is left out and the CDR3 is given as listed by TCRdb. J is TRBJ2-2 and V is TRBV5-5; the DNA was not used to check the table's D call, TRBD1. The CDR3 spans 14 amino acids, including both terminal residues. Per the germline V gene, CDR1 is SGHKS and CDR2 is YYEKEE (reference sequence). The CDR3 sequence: CASSLGGGGGELLS.